This T cell receptor (beta chain) derives from a study of radiotherapy plus CTLA-4 blockade in lung cancer. Overall study context: In 18% of patients, objective responses were seen; 30% to 35% had disease control. Study conclusions and caveats: Reports state that early shifts in blood T cell clones, with interferon-beta, best predicted response. In blood, tumor-derived TCR clones expanded after radiotherapy plus ipilimumab.

On this clone: The antigen remains unidentified.

Sequencing used immunoSEQ multiplex PCR; TCRdb keeps in-frame clones, though not all of them. The table lists around 45,000 clones, 73% of them singletons. The CDR3 is 13 residues long. V was pared by 1 base and J by 6 bases, with 9 bases between. In germline, CDR1 is LGHNT, CDR2 FRNRAP. The rearrangement links TRBV12-5 to TRBJ1-1; D remains ambiguous. This specimen was peripheral blood, taken from a patient treated with radiotherapy plus ipilimumab. This receptor was identified in a human donor with non-small cell lung cancer who had a complete response to radiotherapy plus ipilimumab. The CDR3: CASGLGPGAEAFF. Here the CDR3 DNA reads TGTGCTAGTGGTTTGGGACCCGGAGCTGAAGCTTTCTTT.